This entry lists 32 T cell receptor beta chains sequenced from one sample in a study of neoadjuvant anti-PD-1 for oral cavity cancer. Sequencing used immunoSEQ multiplex PCR; TCRdb keeps in-frame clones, though not all of them. The sample includes around 6,500 clones, about 77% of them seen just once. The sequencing here drew on PBMCs, taken before nivolumab (anti-PD-1) treatment. These receptors all stem from a person aged 35 to 85 with oral cavity squamous cell carcinoma.

The sample holds one count of this clone. The chain is built from TRBV7-2 and TRBJ2-7; TRBD2 is a possible D gene (5 bases). The germline V and J ends were trimmed by 5 bases and 9 bases, with 20 bases remaining between them. The CDR3 is 14 residues long. CDR1 and CDR2 from the germline V gene are SGHTA and FQGNSA. CDR3 region: CASSHGSLLRGQYF. The DNA of the CDR3 is TGTGCCAGCAGCCATGGGAGTCTCCTACGAGGGCAGTACTTC.

The V gene is TRBV5-4, the J gene TRBJ2-7; D possibly corresponds to TRBD2 (6 bases). Germline CDR1 reads SGHNT; CDR2 reads YYREEE (reference sequence). This CDR3 contains 15 residues. V lost 0 bases and J 2 bases, leaving 12 bases between the germline ends. CDR3 loop: CASSLAGQRAYEQYF. The CDR3 DNA reads TGTGCCAGCAGCTTGGCCGGGCAGCGGGCCTACGAGCAGTACTTC.

The gene calls are TRBV19 and TRBJ2-5, with TRBD2 identical over 16 bases. Trimming at V came to 2 bases and at J to 4 bases, leaving 7 bases not matched to a gene. The CDR3 is 18 residues long. Germline-derived CDR1 and CDR2 are LNHDA and SQIVND (reference sequence). CDR3 region: CASSIRGLAGGPPETQYF. The CDR3 DNA follows: TGTGCCAGTAGTATAAGGGGACTAGCGGGGGGGCCCCCAGAGACCCAGTACTTC.

This clone occurred a few times. The CDR3 region is CASRTGGRTGELFF. The CDR3 DNA reads as TGTGCCAGCAGGACAGGGGGCAGGACCGGGGAGCTGTTTTTT. The chain is built from TRBV2 and TRBJ2-2; the match to TRBD1 covers 10 bases. The CDR3 consists of 14 residues. Per the germline V gene, CDR1 is SNHLY and CDR2 is FYNNEI. V lost 6 bases and J lost 5; bases outside the gene matches: 3.

The genes are TRBV6-5 and TRBJ1-5, with D unclear. Trimming left V 7 bases short and J 4 bases short, with 11 bases between. Germline V gene lookup returns CDR1 MNHEY and CDR2 SVGAGI. The CDR3 contains 13 residues. CDR3 loop: CASTAGLNQPQHF. CDR3 nucleotide sequence: TGTGCCAGCACCGCAGGTTTAAATCAGCCCCAGCATTTT.

The chain carries TRBV7-2 and TRBJ1-3, with D maybe TRBD1 (6 bases). This CDR3 region has 17 residues. V was shortened by 0 bases and J by 0 bases, with 12 bases between the two germline ends. Germline V gene lookup returns CDR1 SGHTA and CDR2 FQGNSA. CDR3 region: CASSLARGASSGNTIYF. CDR3 DNA: TGTGCCAGCAGCTTAGCGAGGGGGGCTAGCTCTGGAAACACCATATATTTT. Using reference TRBV7-2 and TRBJ1-3 for the parts outside the CDR3, the full variable domain is GAGVSQSPSNKVTEKGKDVELRCDPISGHTALYWYRQSLGQGLEFLIYFQGNSAPDKSGLPSDRFSAERTGGSVSTLTIQRTQQEDSAVYLCASSLARGASSGNTIYFGEGSWLTVV.

The chain recombines TRBV6-5 with TRBJ1-5, with 11 positions matching TRBD1. Germline CDR1 is MNHEY and CDR2 is SVGAGI. CDR3 length equals 15 residues. J gave up 9 bases and V 4 bases, and 8 bases lay outside the gene matches. CDR3 loop: CASSSDRGLGSPQHF. The DNA of the CDR3 is TGTGCCAGCAGTTCGGACAGGGGGCTCGGTTCGCCCCAGCATTTT.

V gene TRBV6-5 combines with J gene TRBJ1-3, with D tentatively TRBD1 (6 bases). Trimming left V 4 bases short and J 9 bases short, with 7 bases between. The germline gives CDR1 MNHEY, CDR2 SVGAGI. This CDR3 is 11 amino acids long. CDR3 residues: CASSFRGTIYF. For the CDR3, the DNA is TGTGCCAGCAGTTTCAGGGGCACCATATATTTT.

V gene TRBV4-2 combines with J gene TRBJ1-1; D remains unclear. V gave up 0 bases and J gave up 1 base, with 9 bases separating them. Germline V CDR1 and CDR2: LGHNA, YNFKEQ. The CDR3 covers 15 residues. Here the CDR3 reads CASSQEMAQNTEAFF. Here the CDR3 DNA reads TGTGCCAGCAGCCAAGAAATGGCCCAGAACACTGAAGCTTTCTTT.

The gene calls are TRBV6-5 and TRBJ2-1; D uncertain. The CDR3 has 14 residues. Trimming took 6 bases from V and 4 from J, leaving 13 bases between them. Looked up from germline, CDR1 is MNHEY and CDR2 is SVGAGI. The CDR3 region is CASRARAVYNEQFF. The CDR3 DNA sequence: TGTGCCAGCAGGGCAAGGGCAGTTTACAATGAGCAGTTCTTC.

This clone was counted a few times. The chain uses TRBV9 and TRBJ2-2; D is possibly TRBD1 or TRBD2 (6 bases each). In germline, CDR1 is SGDLS, CDR2 YYNGEE. Between the trimmed V and J ends, which lost 0 bases and 4 bases, there was a span of 10 bases. CDR3 length: 15 amino acids. The CDR3 loop is CASSVVRGATGELFF. The CDR3 DNA follows: TGTGCCAGCAGCGTAGTTAGGGGGGCCACCGGGGAGCTGTTTTTT.

This clone was seen just once. The chain has TRBV7-8 and TRBJ2-7; no clear D. There are 12 residues in the CDR3. V was trimmed by 5 bases and J by 4 bases, leaving 9 bases between them. The germline gives CDR1 SGHVS, CDR2 FQNEAQ. The CDR3 here is CASSHGRYEQYF. The CDR3 region has the DNA TGTGCCAGCAGCCATGGTCGTTACGAGCAGTACTTC.

The rearrangement links TRBV4-1 to TRBJ1-5; TRBD1 is a possible D gene (5 bases). Germline V lookup: CDR1 MGHRA, CDR2 YSYEKL. Trimming removed 1 base at V and 5 bases at J, with 15 bases between. The CDR3 extends over 16 amino acids. Here the CDR3 reads CASSQVEGTLHQPQHF. CDR3 DNA: TGCGCCAGCAGCCAAGTCGAAGGGACCCTGCATCAGCCCCAGCATTTT.

As to this clone: It is unclear where the CDR3 begins or ends on the DNA, so no DNA is shown, and the CDR3 is as TCRdb lists it. The chain has TRBV19 and TRBJ2-2; the table's D call, TRBD2, has no DNA check behind it. Germline loops: CDR1 LNHDA, CDR2 SQIVND (reference sequence). The CDR3 sequence runs 14 residues, both termini included. Here the CDR3 reads CASTSGTNTGELFF.

The chain employs TRBV10-3 and TRBJ2-3, with 8 nucleotides matching TRBD2. Germline CDR1 reads ENHRY; CDR2 reads SYGVKD. This CDR3 contains 16 residues. V lost 0 bases to trimming and J lost 0 bases; unmatched junction nucleotides: 2. This CDR3 reads CAISESGLESTDTQYF. As DNA, the CDR3 is TGTGCCATCAGTGAGTCGGGACTAGAGAGCACAGATACGCAGTATTTT.

The rearrangement links TRBV6-6 to TRBJ2-7, with TRBD2 as a possible D gene (5 bases). Germline V gene lookup returns CDR1 MNHNY and CDR2 SVGAGI (reference sequence). There are 13 residues in the CDR3. Trimming took off 6 bases at V and 3 bases at J, with 12 bases between the two ends. CDR3 DNA: TGTGCCAGCAGACCAGGAGAGGGCTACGAGCAGTACTTC. Translating it yields CASRPGEGYEQYF.

This clone has only one observation. This chain uses TRBV27 with TRBJ1-6; 9 bases agree with TRBD1. The length of the CDR3 is 14 residues. The germline V gene encodes CDR1 MNHEY and CDR2 SMNVEV (reference sequence). V shed 2 bases and J 7 bases; nucleotides not matched to a gene: 0. This CDR3 reads CASSLGQGNSPLHF. Written as DNA, the CDR3 is TGTGCCAGCAGTTTAGGACAGGGGAATTCACCCCTCCACTTT.

DNA for the CDR3: TGTGCCATCAGTGAACTAGGACAGATGATCTATGGCTACACCTTC. It translates to CAISELGQMIYGYTF. V usage is TRBV10-3 and J usage is TRBJ1-2; the D gene is possibly TRBD1 (6 bases). The length of the CDR3 is 15 residues. The germline V and J ends were trimmed by 3 bases and 4 bases, with 15 bases remaining between them. Germline loops: CDR1 ENHRY, CDR2 SYGVKD.

The V and J genes are TRBV21-1 and TRBJ2-7; TRBD1, the table's D call, was not compared with the DNA. TRBV21-1 constitutes a pseudogene. The CDR3 totals 14 residues. Here the CDR3 DNA reads TGTGCCAGCAGCAGGGCACAGGGAACCTACGAGCAGTACTTC. This encodes CASSRAQGTYEQYF.

The rearrangement uses TRBV30 and TRBJ2-7; D not resolved. V lost 4 bases to trimming and J lost 2 bases, with 6 bases between them. Germline V gene lookup returns CDR1 GTSNPN and CDR2 SVGIG (reference sequence). This CDR3 region has 11 residues. CDR3: CAWNRTYEQYF. The CDR3 DNA sequence: TGTGCCTGGAACCGGACCTACGAGCAGTACTTC.

The gene calls are TRBV7-2 and TRBJ1-2, with 9 bases aligning to TRBD1. The V gene's germline CDR1 is SGHTA and CDR2 FQGNSA. CDR3 size: 16 residues. The ends lost 5 bases at V and 5 bases at J; junction bases unmatched: 12. The CDR3 spells CASSPRQTGGRYGYTF. The CDR3, as DNA: TGTGCCAGCAGCCCGAGACAGACAGGGGGTCGATATGGCTACACCTTC.

This clone has just a few counts. This chain uses TRBV6-1 with TRBJ1-2, with 8 bases lining up with TRBD1. J lost 4 bases, V lost 7 bases, and 8 bases had no gene match. Per the germline V gene, CDR1 is MNHNS and CDR2 is SASEGT. The CDR3 spans 14 residues. CDR3 amino acids: CASNPTGVGYGYTF. DNA of the CDR3: TGTGCCAGCAACCCGACAGGGGTAGGCTATGGCTACACCTTC.

The chain joins TRBV18 to TRBJ1-1; D gene uncertain. The CDR3 contains 14 residues. Germline values: CDR1 KGHSH, CDR2 LQKENI. V gave up 1 base and J gave up 5 bases, with 11 bases separating them. The CDR3 sequence: CASSPQVLETEAFF. Here the CDR3 DNA reads TGTGCCAGCTCACCACAGGTACTAGAAACTGAAGCTTTCTTT.

This clone was seen only once. V usage is TRBV5-8 and J usage is TRBJ1-2; D is unresolved. Germline V CDR1 and CDR2: SGHTS, YDEGEE. The CDR3 contains 12 residues. Trimming took off 4 bases at V and 7 bases at J, with 11 bases between the two ends. The CDR3 DNA is TGTGCCAGCAGCAAAGACATAGTTGGCTACACCTTC. Amino acids: CASSKDIVGYTF. Drawing the rest from reference TRBV5-8 and TRBJ1-2, the complete variable domain is EAGVTQSPTHLIKTRGQQATLRCSPISGHTSVYWYQQALGLGLQFLLWYDEGEERNRGNFPPRFSGRQFPNYSSELNVNALELEDSALYLCASSKDIVGYTFGSGTRLTVV.

The chain uses TRBV11-2 and TRBJ2-7, with 8 bases that match TRBD1. Germline lookup yields CDR1 SGHAT and CDR2 FQNNGV. This CDR3 has 15 amino acids. V shed 4 bases and J 2 bases; nucleotides not matched to a gene: 7. The CDR3 protein is CASSSYGTGTYEQYF. The CDR3 DNA sequence: TGTGCCAGCAGCTCTTACGGGACAGGAACCTACGAGCAGTACTTC.

V gene TRBV5-6 combines with J gene TRBJ1-2; 7 positions agree with TRBD1. V shed 3 bases and J 4 bases; nucleotides not matched to a gene: 3. Looked up from germline, CDR1 is SGHDT and CDR2 is YYEEEE. The CDR3 spans 13 residues. The DNA of the CDR3 is TGTGCCAGCAGCTCGGACAGGTTCTATGGCTACACCTTC. It yields the protein CASSSDRFYGYTF.

The chain carries TRBV7-2 and TRBJ1-1; possible D gene TRBD1, 6 bases. CDR3 length: 15 amino acids. V lost 5 bases and J 1 base, leaving 14 bases between the germline ends. Germline CDR1 and CDR2: SGHTA and FQGNSA. DNA for the CDR3: TGTGCCAGCAGCCAGGGTCCGACAGGGAACACTGAAGCTTTCTTT. It translates to CASSQGPTGNTEAFF.

The CDR3 reads CASSSDRGRTEAFF. CDR3 in DNA: TGTGCCAGCAGCTCGGACAGGGGGAGGACTGAAGCTTTCTTT. This chain uses TRBV7-2 with TRBJ1-1, with 10 bases matching TRBD1. Germline V CDR1 and CDR2: SGHTA, FQGNSA. Trimming took 4 bases from V and 5 from J; bases not matched to a gene: 4. This CDR3 spans 14 amino acids.

V is TRBV2 and J is TRBJ2-1; the D is unclear. CDR1 is SNHLY, CDR2 FYNNEI, per germline. V was shortened by 7 bases and J by 7 bases, with 11 bases between the two germline ends. This CDR3 spans 12 amino acids. The CDR3 region has the DNA TGTGCCAGCAACTTGGACGGGAATGAGCAGTTCTTC. Protein sequence: CASNLDGNEQFF.

CDR3 protein: CASSSYRLSPNNQPQHF. Here the CDR3 DNA reads TGTGCCAGCAGCTCCTACAGGCTCTCACCTAATAATCAGCCCCAGCATTTT. The rearrangement joins TRBV7-8 to TRBJ1-5; D may be TRBD1 (5 bases). There are 17 residues in the CDR3. Germline lookup yields CDR1 SGHVS and CDR2 FQNEAQ. Trimming shortened V by 4 bases and J by 4 bases, and 20 bases separated the two germline ends.

This clone appeared a few times. V is TRBV7-2 and J is TRBJ1-5, with D uncertain. Germline loops: CDR1 SGHTA, CDR2 FQGNSA. The CDR3 spans 13 residues. Trimming pared 5 bases from V and 3 bases from J, leaving 8 bases between. The CDR3 DNA reads as TGTGCCAGCAGCGCCGGGATCAATCAGCCCCAGCATTTT. Amino acids: CASSAGINQPQHF.

J is TRBJ1-4 and V is TRBV7-2, with D unclear. CDR3 size: 15 residues. The V end was cut by 2 bases, the J end by 7 bases, with 14 bases between. Germline CDR1 and CDR2: SGHTA and FQGNSA. In DNA form, the CDR3 reads TGTGCCAGCAGCTTATGGTCGAGAAGTGCTGAAAAACTGTTTTTT. This encodes CASSLWSRSAEKLFF.